This record concerns one T cell receptor (beta chain) sequence. Its antigen remains unknown. The data belong to a study of PD-1 blockade in classical Hodgkin lymphoma. Study details: Nivolumab 3 mg/kg was given intravenously every 2 weeks. Whole-study results and caveats: CD4+ TCR diversity, unlike CD8+, rose significantly by C4D1. Patients excluded were those beginning nivolumab under 1 year after ASCT.

Sequencing used immunoSEQ multiplex PCR; TCRdb keeps in-frame clones, though not all of them. The repertoire holds 10,000 to 15,000 clones, with 65% to 85% as singletons. The CDR3 has 15 amino acids. Relapse was seen in all patients after autologous stem cell transplantation, and brentuximab vedotin exposure was variable. Investigators obtained CD8+ T cells from thawed PBMCs by magnetic negative selection. Classification of best responses gave complete response, partial response or progressive disease. This chain links TRBV21-1 with TRBJ1-5; the D call of TRBD1 is as the table states it, not checked on the DNA. TRBV21-1 is deemed a pseudogene. Sequencing was performed on CD8+ T cells from blood, taken at baseline. The receptor was isolated from a human donor with classical Hodgkin lymphoma. The CDR3 loop is CASSLVRGRGQPQHF. The CDR3 DNA is TGTGCCAGCAGCCTCGTCAGGGGAAGAGGTCAGCCCCAGCATTTT.